This T cell receptor (beta chain) emerged from a study of blood T cell repertoires in COVID-19. Study details: The United States, Italy and Spain were the sources of the acute and convalescent COVID-19 samples. T cells, B-cell-depleted T cells, or PBMCs supplied cDNA or gDNA.

CDR3 length: 12 residues. The V and J ends lost 6 bases and 7 bases, in that order; junction bases with no gene match: 2. Generated by immunoSEQ multiplex PCR, the TCRdb table keeps only in-frame clones and is missing some. This table has over 100,000 clones, under 90% appearing once. Sequencing was carried out using peripheral blood. The clonotype was recovered from a woman aged 45-59 years with acute or convalescent COVID-19. V and J are TRBV12-3 or TRBV12-4 and TRBJ2-1; 8 bases agree with TRBD1. This CDR3 reads CASRRQGNEQFF. The CDR3 DNA sequence: TGTGCCAGCAGGAGACAGGGGAATGAGCAGTTCTTC.